This T cell receptor (beta chain) stems from a study of T-cell memory formation after mild COVID-19. Looking at the study overall: Largely, the TCR clusters proved donor specific.

Study-wide points: Pre-infection memory carried some responding clones, suggesting that cross-reactive memory joined.

Concerning this clonotype itself: The antigen remains undetermined.

MiXCR, run by TCRdb on the 5' RACE reads, gives a single entry per CDR3 protein. Of a few hundred thousand distinct CDR3 sequences listed, about 16% are singletons. The CDR3 is made up of 15 amino acids. Germline-derived CDR1 and CDR2 are SEHNR and FQNEAQ (reference sequence). V was shortened by 6 bases and J by 5 bases, with 18 bases between the two germline ends. The receptor was derived from a young man who had mild COVID-19 (a few samples of this study predate the infection). Cell type and time point are not known. This rearrangement joins TRBV7-9 to TRBJ2-3; no definite D call. Material: PBMCs or a T cell subset sorted from them (not recorded which). The CDR3 is CASSITGQVGDTQYF. DNA of the CDR3: TGTGCCAGCAGTATAACCGGTCAGGTGGGAGATACGCAGTATTTT.